This TCR beta chain was sequenced during a study of blood T cell repertoires in COVID-19 (TCRdb year 2020). For the study in its entirety: Collaborator samples came from the United States, Italy and Spain and covered acute and convalescent phases of COVID-19. A de-identified subject ID, COVID-19 status, age in years and sex were almost always included in the sample metadata. The material from the prospective study consisted of cDNA or gDNA derived from T cells, B-cell-depleted T cells, or PBMCs. Where available, HLA class I and class II types were taken from metadata supplied by the sample provider and were not determined by assay-based typing. Samples came from the ongoing ImmuneRACE study (first 160 participants) plus 1,254 subjects from 6 global collaborators. The dataset comprised deeply sampled blood TCRbeta repertoires from subjects exposed to, actively infected with, or recovered from COVID-19. The repertoires were released in a freely available public database meant as a resource for research on the immune response to SARS-CoV-2. What the work shows at the level of the full study, not this receptor alone: The quantity of clinical and demographic metadata differed by source and by participant and was supplied without curation.

TCRbeta CDR3 regions were amplified from genomic DNA using the immunoSEQ Assay, a bias-controlled multiplex PCR. On the study's bioinformatics: The number of nucleated cells in each sample was estimated from the amplification of reference gene primers within the assay. To quantify the absolute abundance of each unique TCRbeta CDR3 rearrangement, sequence reads were collapsed and filtered. Productive Simpson clonality was computed per sample as the square root of Simpson's diversity index over productive rearrangements. The source is immuneACCESS, and TCRdb retained only in-frame sequences with V and J called. Part of the clones is not carried over; for the studies checked, unresolved V genes explain less than half of this, and the remainder is unexplained. The D gene and trimming were derived from the DNA, and the V and J assignments and clone size from that table. The sample contains approximately 110,000 clones, over 65% of them found a single time. More than 0.75% of the sample belongs to the ten largest clones.

Collaborating institutions collected whole blood in K2EDTA tubes following their own protocols. Collaborator samples were shipped for TCRbeta analysis as frozen whole blood, isolated PBMCs, or DNA extracted from either sample type. The sample holds a few counts of this clone. The target of this receptor is not known. Per-nucleotide qualities are absent, and no much larger clonotype sits a single base away. Based on the germline V gene (reference sequence), the CDR1 and CDR2 sequences are SGHNT and YYREEE. The junction carries 15 bases between V and J, which are trimmed by 1 base and 5 bases respectively. The CDR3 spans 15 residues, from the cysteine through the phenylalanine. The sequence is cut down to CDR3 DNA, 45 bases in frame from base 1.

The sample consisted of peripheral blood. The chain couples TRBV5-4 to TRBJ1-1; the D segment cannot be called with confidence. The TCR was taken from a human donor with acute or convalescent COVID-19. The donor label of this sample is uncertain. The sequence in DNA is TGTGCCAGCAGCTTGATCCCCGTCGGTGGTACTGAAGCTTTCTTT. It translates as CASSLIPVGGTEAFF.